The rows below give T cell receptor beta chains drawn from one sample of a study of vaccination and CD4 T cells after COVID-19. Their recognized antigens are unknown. MiXCR, applied by TCRdb to the PCR reads, yields one record per CDR3 protein. The sample contains tens of thousands of distinct CDR3 sequences, 25% to 30% of which appear only once. The sample in question was CD4+ T cells from blood, cultured in vitro, obtained about 7 months after SARS-CoV-2 vaccination. All receptors derive from a human donor who had recovered from COVID-19. Each CDR3 is given with its conserved first and last residue. The order of the fields is CDR3 DNA, CDR3 protein, D gene, clone size, J gene, V gene. A D gene is named only where the DNA matches it firmly. A row's size may be missing; if present it is once, few, many or a size class.

DNA: TGTGCCATCAGTGAGTCGGGCAGCCCGAAAGAGACCCAGTACTTC
CDR3: CAISESGSPKETQYF
D: NA
size: NA
J: TRBJ2-5
V: TRBV10-3

DNA: TGCAGTGCTTTTTTATGGGGGGCGAACACCGGGGAGCTGTTTTTT
CDR3: CSAFLWGANTGELFF
D: NA
size: NA
J: TRBJ2-2
V: TRBV20-1

DNA: TGTGCCAGCAGAGAAGGACGGAACTCCTATAATTCACCCCTCCACTTT
CDR3: CASREGRNSYNSPLHF
D: NA
size: NA
J: TRBJ1-6
V: TRBV28

DNA: TGTGCCAGCAGACGACAGGGACCTGAAGCTTTCTTT
CDR3: CASRRQGPEAFF
D: TRBD1
size: many
J: TRBJ1-1
V: TRBV6-1

DNA: TGTGCCAGCAGTTCAAGTGGAGGAGCGTTCGAGCAGTACTTC
CDR3: CASSSSGGAFEQYF
D: NA
size: few
J: TRBJ2-7
V: TRBV6-5

DNA: TGCAGTTCCAATCCGGGACTAGCGACAGATACGCAGTATTTT
CDR3: CSSNPGLATDTQYF
D: TRBD2
size: few
J: TRBJ2-3
V: TRBV20-1

DNA: TGTGCCAGCAGCCACGGGCCTAGCGGATACAATGAGCAGTTCTTC
CDR3: CASSHGPSGYNEQFF
D: TRBD2
size: few
J: TRBJ2-1
V: TRBV7-3

DNA: TGTGCCACCAGTGTCCGGACTAGCGGGAGAACCACAGATACGCAGTATTTT
CDR3: CATSVRTSGRTTDTQYF
D: TRBD2
size: NA
J: TRBJ2-3
V: TRBV24-1

DNA: TGCAGTGCTAGGGGACTAGCGGGAGATAGGGGGGCCAGATCCTACGAGCAGTACTTC
CDR3: CSARGLAGDRGARSYEQYF
D: TRBD2
size: few
J: TRBJ2-7
V: TRBV20-1

DNA: TGTGCCAGCAGTCCTTCCGGGACTAGCTGGGAGCAGTACTTC
CDR3: CASSPSGTSWEQYF
D: TRBD2
size: NA
J: TRBJ2-7
V: TRBV12-3/TRBV12-4

DNA: TGTGCTAGCAGCTTGCTTAGTCAAGAGACCCAGTACTTC
CDR3: CASSLLSQETQYF
D: NA
size: few
J: TRBJ2-5
V: TRBV7-6

DNA: TGTGCCAGCGAGAGCAGGGACCAAGAGACCCAGTACTTC
CDR3: CASESRDQETQYF
D: NA
size: NA
J: TRBJ2-5
V: TRBV6-1

DNA: TGTGCCACCAGCCGAGACCGACAGAACACTGAAGCTTTCTTT
CDR3: CATSRDRQNTEAFF
D: NA
size: few
J: TRBJ1-1
V: TRBV15

DNA: TGTGCCAGCAGTTACTCGGGGGCTGCGGAGCGCCAAGAGACCCAGTACTTC
CDR3: CASSYSGAAERQETQYF
D: NA
size: NA
J: TRBJ2-5
V: TRBV6-8

DNA: TGTGCCAGCAGCCGGGCCGGAGCGAGCAATCAGCCCCAGCATTTT
CDR3: CASSRAGASNQPQHF
D: NA
size: few
J: TRBJ1-5
V: TRBV28

DNA: TGTGCCACCAGCCCCCTGCGCTACAGGGGGAAAAGGCAGCCCCAGCATTTT
CDR3: CATSPLRYRGKRQPQHF
D: TRBD1
size: few
J: TRBJ1-5
V: TRBV15

DNA: TGTGCCATCAGTGTAAACCAAGAGACCCAGTACTTC
CDR3: CAISVNQETQYF
D: NA
size: NA
J: TRBJ2-5
V: TRBV10-3

DNA: TGTGCCAGCAGTGAAGCCGCGGGTACGGAAGAGACCCAGTACTTC
CDR3: CASSEAAGTEETQYF
D: NA
size: NA
J: TRBJ2-5
V: TRBV2

DNA: TGCGCCAGCAGCCAAGTCATCGGCCAGCTTGGCTACACCTTC
CDR3: CASSQVIGQLGYTF
D: NA
size: few
J: TRBJ1-2
V: TRBV4-1

DNA: TGTGCCAGCAGTGAAGGGTCGACAGTCTCCTACAATGAGCAGTTCTTC
CDR3: CASSEGSTVSYNEQFF
D: NA
size: NA
J: TRBJ2-1
V: TRBV25-1

DNA: TGTGCCACCAGCCATTTAGAGTATGGCTACACCTTC
CDR3: CATSHLEYGYTF
D: NA
size: many
J: TRBJ1-2
V: TRBV15

DNA: TGTGCCAGCAGGGCGGGTATAGAGACCCAGTACTTC
CDR3: CASRAGIETQYF
D: NA
size: few
J: TRBJ2-5
V: TRBV2

DNA: TGTGCCAGTAGCCCGGGGGCAGGGACCCAGTACTTC
CDR3: CASSPGAGTQYF
D: NA
size: few
J: TRBJ2-5
V: TRBV4-2

DNA: TGCAGTGCTAGACGGCTGAGGAGGGGGGGTGACTATGGCTACACCTTC
CDR3: CSARRLRRGGDYGYTF
D: NA
size: medium-sized
J: TRBJ1-2
V: TRBV20-1

DNA: TGCAGTGCTCGGACTAGCGCCCACAATGAGCAGTTCTTC
CDR3: CSARTSAHNEQFF
D: TRBD2
size: NA
J: TRBJ2-1
V: TRBV20-1

DNA: TGTGCCACCAGCAGAGATCCCGGGGAGGGAGGAAGCAATCAGCCCCAGCATTTT
CDR3: CATSRDPGEGGSNQPQHF
D: NA
size: few
J: TRBJ1-5
V: TRBV15

DNA: TGCGCCAGCAGGGGGGTGAACGGGGCACTTAGGCAGCCCCAGCATTTT
CDR3: CASRGVNGALRQPQHF
D: NA
size: NA
J: TRBJ1-5
V: TRBV10-1

DNA: TGTGCCAGCAGTTTAGGGGGCCGGGGAGGAAACACCATATATTTT
CDR3: CASSLGGRGGNTIYF
D: NA
size: NA
J: TRBJ1-3
V: TRBV28

DNA: TGTGCCAGCAGTTTATTTGAGACCCAGTACTTC
CDR3: CASSLFETQYF
D: NA
size: NA
J: TRBJ2-5
V: TRBV12-3/TRBV12-4

DNA: TGTGCCAGCAGCCTAGACAACAATCAGCCCCAGCATTTT
CDR3: CASSLDNNQPQHF
D: NA
size: medium-sized
J: TRBJ1-5
V: TRBV6-1

DNA: TGTGCCAGTAGTATTGGGGGCGGGAGCAATGAGCAGTTCTTC
CDR3: CASSIGGGSNEQFF
D: NA
size: few
J: TRBJ2-1
V: TRBV19

DNA: TGTGCCAGCAGTTATAGGTGGAACTCGGACCAAGAGACCCAGTACTTC
CDR3: CASSYRWNSDQETQYF
D: NA
size: NA
J: TRBJ2-5
V: TRBV6-2/TRBV6-3

DNA: TGTGCCAGCAGCTCGGACGGGGGACTAGCGGCCAGAGAAGTGTCGTTCTTC
CDR3: CASSSDGGLAAREVSFF
D: TRBD2
size: NA
J: TRBJ2-1
V: TRBV7-2

DNA: TGCAGTGCTAGATCTCAAGGGTCGGTCGCTGAAGCTTTCTTT
CDR3: CSARSQGSVAEAFF
D: NA
size: few
J: TRBJ1-1
V: TRBV20-1

DNA: TGCAGTGCTCTTGAATCGGGACAGGGACGGGAGACCCAGTACTTC
CDR3: CSALESGQGRETQYF
D: TRBD1
size: NA
J: TRBJ2-5
V: TRBV20-1

DNA: TGCCGATCGGATGGTGGCTACACCTTC
CDR3: CRSDGGYTF
D: NA
size: few
J: TRBJ1-2
V: TRBV10-1

DNA: TGTGCCAGCAGCTTACAAGGCCCAGATACGCAGTATTTT
CDR3: CASSLQGPDTQYF
D: NA
size: NA
J: TRBJ2-3
V: TRBV5-6

DNA: TGTGCCAGCAGCAAAGTTGGACCGGGACAGGGCAGCTCTGGGACCAACGTCCTGACTTTC
CDR3: CASSKVGPGQGSSGTNVLTF
D: NA
size: NA
J: TRBJ2-6
V: TRBV21-1

DNA: TGTGCCAGCAGTCAGAGGCCCGCTGGGGCCAACGTCCTGACTTTC
CDR3: CASSQRPAGANVLTF
D: NA
size: NA
J: TRBJ2-6
V: TRBV6-1

DNA: TGCGCCAGCAGCCAAGAGGTCGCAGGTATTGGGGGGGCCAACGTCCTGACTTTC
CDR3: CASSQEVAGIGGANVLTF
D: NA
size: NA
J: TRBJ2-6
V: TRBV4-3

DNA: TGTGCCAGCAGCTTAGTAAGCTACGAGCAGTACTTC
CDR3: CASSLVSYEQYF
D: NA
size: few
J: TRBJ2-7
V: TRBV7-9

DNA: TGCAGTGCAAATGGTTGGCGGTCCTACAATGAGCAGTTCTTC
CDR3: CSANGWRSYNEQFF
D: NA
size: NA
J: TRBJ2-1
V: TRBV20-1

DNA: TGTGCCAGCAGTTACGACAGTAACTATGGCTACACCTTC
CDR3: CASSYDSNYGYTF
D: NA
size: few
J: TRBJ1-2
V: TRBV6-2/TRBV6-3

DNA: TGTGCCAGCAGCCAAGTTAGTAGCTCGGGCACAGATACGCAGTATTTT
CDR3: CASSQVSSSGTDTQYF
D: NA
size: NA
J: TRBJ2-3
V: TRBV4-2

DNA: TGCAGTGCTAGGGTAGCGGGAGACCTGTTTTACAATGAGCAGTTCTTC
CDR3: CSARVAGDLFYNEQFF
D: TRBD2
size: NA
J: TRBJ2-1
V: TRBV20-1

DNA: TGTGCCAGCAGCTCAGCTAGCGGGGGCTCCTACAATGAGCAGTTCTTC
CDR3: CASSSASGGSYNEQFF
D: TRBD2
size: NA
J: TRBJ2-1
V: TRBV7-3

DNA: TGTGCCAGTAACCCGAGCGGCTACAATGAGCAGTTCTTC
CDR3: CASNPSGYNEQFF
D: NA
size: NA
J: TRBJ2-1
V: TRBV19

DNA: TGTGCCAGCAGTTTAGCGGGAGGGAACCAAGAGGCCCAGTACTTC
CDR3: CASSLAGGNQEAQYF
D: TRBD2
size: NA
J: TRBJ2-5
V: TRBV5-4